The 2 T cell receptor beta chains in this list originate from one sample, sequenced in a study of neurological immune-mediated disorders. TCRdb itself ran the 5' RACE reads through MiXCR, one entry per CDR3 protein. Counted here are tens of thousands of distinct CDR3 sequences, 9% to 12% occurring once; the ten biggest clones make up approximately 6.9%. Input material: PBMCs. The source is a woman between 25 and 40 years old with HTLV-1-associated myelopathy (HAM/TSP).

The chain couples TRBV20-1 to TRBJ1-2; D unclear. CDR3 size: 14 residues. V lost 5 bases, J lost 4 bases, and 17 bases lay in between. Germline loops: CDR1 DFQATT, CDR2 SNEGSKA (reference sequence). The CDR3 protein is CSAASPLRSYGYTF. CDR3 bases: TGCAGTGCTGCATCGCCCCTCCGGTCCTATGGCTACACCTTC.

This clonotype was recorded at least ten times. The chain carries TRBV10-1 and TRBJ2-7; perhaps TRBD2 as D (5 bases). Trimming left V 0 bases short and J 9 bases short, with 12 bases between. The length of the CDR3 is 13 residues. The germline V gene encodes CDR1 WNHNN and CDR2 SYGVQD (reference sequence). CDR3 coding DNA: TGCGCCAGCAGTGAGTCGACGGCTAGCTTGCAGTACTTC. Protein: CASSESTASLQYF.